This T cell receptor beta chain originates from a study of CD8 T cells in Susac syndrome. As for the study in general: When their blood was taken, the Susac syndrome patients had either not yet had any therapy, were taking corticosteroids, or were taking intravenous immunoglobulin alone.

Random-hexamer reverse transcription was applied to roughly 0.45 to 1 ug RNA. The amplification used immunoSEQ multiplex PCR on TCR beta CDR3; it spanned 54 Vbeta and 13 Jbeta. TCRdb re-called the immunoSEQ multiplex PCR reads with MiXCR, one entry per CDR3 protein. This table holds approximately 180,000 distinct CDR3 sequences, 85% to 95% found once. Bulk CD8+ and CD4+ cells came from magnetic negative isolation; CD8+ TEMRA by FACS. With regard to this clonotype: The antigen is undetermined.

The study, taken as a whole, reports: The study's TCR sequencing and HLA analysis covered a relatively small number of individuals, and the study acknowledged this.

V shed 5 bases and J 7 bases; nucleotides not matched to a gene: 6. This CDR3 spans 13 amino acids. Germline assignment: CDR1 SEHNR and CDR2 FQNEAQ (reference sequence). The clonotype was recovered from a human donor with Susac syndrome. Sample: CD4+ T cells from PBMCs. V and J are TRBV7-9 and TRBJ1-1; TRBD1 aligns across 8 bases. The CDR3 spells CASSPTGGDEAFF. The CDR3 DNA reads as TGTGCCAGCAGCCCAACAGGGGGAGATGAAGCTTTCTTT.